These 27 T cell receptor beta chains were all obtained from the same sample, sequenced in a study of shared clonotypes between healthy human individuals. Sequencing was performed with immunoSEQ multiplex PCR; in TCRdb, only in-frame clones are kept and a portion is missing. The repertoire holds about 690,000 clones, 80% to 95% seen once, with about 34% in the top ten. Sequences were obtained from memory CD8+ T cells from PBMCs. Subset indicated: CD45RO+ cells pooled with CCR7-negative TemRA cells. These receptors all come from a man between 18 and 29 years old in good health. Some clones in this sample may be carry-over from other donors' samples.

About this clone: A far larger clone is just one base off, so this is likely a read error. V gene TRBV5-4 combines with J gene TRBJ2-1; D gene unclear. Per germline, CDR1 SGHNT and CDR2 YYREEE (reference sequence). CDR3 length: 12 amino acids. The V gene lost 1 base and the J gene lost 1 base, with 0 bases spanning the gap. CDR3 nucleotide sequence: TGTGCCAGCAGCTTGTCCTACAATGAGCAGTTCTTC. Residues: CASSLSYNEQFF.

This clone was seen just once. The gene calls are TRBV2 and TRBJ2-7; 7 nucleotides align to TRBD2. Germline CDR1 reads SNHLY; CDR2 reads FYNNEI. Trimming removed 8 bases from V and 2 bases from J; junction bases left unmatched: 6. The CDR3 consists of 13 residues. For the CDR3, the DNA is TGTGCCAGCTCGGGCCGGGGGGCCTACGAGCAGTACTTC. It specifies CASSGRGAYEQYF. The whole variable domain, filled in from reference TRBV2 and TRBJ2-7, reads EPEVTQTPSHQVTQMGQEVILRCVPISNHLYFYWYRQILGQKVEFLVSFYNNEISEKSEIFDDQFSVERPDGSNFTLKIRSTKLEDSAMYFCASSGRGAYEQYFGPGTRLTVT.

This chain joins TRBV10-3 and TRBJ1-2; possible D gene TRBD1, 5 bases. Trimming shortened V by 4 bases and J by 4 bases, and 19 bases separated the two germline ends. From germline, CDR1 is ENHRY and CDR2 SYGVKD. The CDR3 has 16 amino acids. This CDR3 reads CAISGIPGRRGYGYTF. As DNA, the CDR3 is TGTGCCATCAGTGGGATACCGGGACGCCGGGGCTATGGCTACACCTTC.

In DNA form, the CDR3 reads TGTGCCAGCAGTTACGCCCAGTCCCTGAGGGAGACCCAGTACTTC. As protein: CASSYAQSLRETQYF. The rearrangement uses TRBV6-5 and TRBJ2-5; D not resolved. V was cut by 2 bases and J by 5 bases, with 15 bases left in between. Germline V gives CDR1 MNHEY, CDR2 SVGAGI. The CDR3 extends over 15 amino acids.

This clone was recorded a few times. The rearrangement joins TRBV19 to TRBJ1-5; maybe TRBD1 (5 bases). The CDR3 covers 15 residues. The V end was cut by 3 bases, the J end by 5 bases, with 14 bases between. Per germline, CDR1 LNHDA and CDR2 SQIVND (reference sequence). CDR3 sequence (DNA): TGTGCCAGTAGTATTTTTTCTGGGGCCGATCAGCCCCAGCATTTT. Its protein is CASSIFSGADQPQHF. Full variable domain (missing parts from reference TRBV19 and TRBJ1-5): DGGITQSPKYLFRKEGQNVTLSCEQNLNHDAMYWYRQDPGQGLRLIYYSQIVNDFQKGDIAEGYSVSREKKESFPLTVTSAQKNPTAFYLCASSIFSGADQPQHFGDGTRLSIL.

This chain uses TRBV11-3 with TRBJ2-7; no reliable D call. CDR1 is SGHNT and CDR2 is YENEEA in the germline V gene. The length of the CDR3 is 13 residues. V lost 4 bases and J 4 bases, leaving 11 bases between the germline ends. CDR3 DNA: TGTGCCAGCAGCTACTCGAACAGTTACGAGCAGTACTTC. Its protein is CASSYSNSYEQYF.

The chain employs TRBV4-1 and TRBJ1-6; D is unclear. The germline V gene has CDR1 MGHRA and CDR2 YSYEKL. The CDR3 runs 15 residues. Trimming stripped 1 base from V and 11 bases from J, with 15 bases between. This CDR3 is CASSQVRAGGPPLHF. The CDR3 DNA reads as TGCGCCAGCAGCCAAGTGAGGGCCGGAGGTCCACCCCTCCACTTT.

There are a few counts of this clone. The chain couples TRBV2 to TRBJ1-4, with 11 bases matching TRBD1. V lost 6 bases, J lost 4 bases, and 7 bases stayed unmatched. The length of the CDR3 is 16 residues. Germline V CDR1 and CDR2: SNHLY, FYNNEI. DNA of the CDR3: TGTGCCAGCAGGAAGGACAGGGGGCCCGGTAATGAAAAACTGTTTTTT. This encodes CASRKDRGPGNEKLFF.

The V and J genes are TRBV2 and TRBJ1-1, with D possibly being TRBD1 (6 bases). Germline V gene sequence: CDR1 SNHLY, CDR2 FYNNEI. This CDR3 is built from 15 residues. Trimming took off 0 bases at V and 0 bases at J, with 8 bases between the two ends. CDR3 coding DNA: TGTGCCAGCAGTGAAGCAAGGGGGGTGAACACTGAAGCTTTCTTT. Protein: CASSEARGVNTEAFF.

Written as DNA, the CDR3 is TGTGCCAGCAGCCCCGACGGACTCTACGAGCAGTACTTC. Its translation is CASSPDGLYEQYF. The chain is built from TRBV7-6 and TRBJ2-7; tentatively, D is TRBD2 (5 bases). Germline CDR1 reads SGHVS; CDR2 reads FNYEAQ. The CDR3 has 13 amino acids. The V gene lost 5 bases and the J gene lost 3 bases, with 11 bases spanning the gap.

The chain is built from TRBV28 and TRBJ1-5, with D hard to call. The CDR3 extends over 14 amino acids. The germline V gene has CDR1 MDHEN and CDR2 SYDVKM. V was shortened by 6 bases and J by 0 bases, with 9 bases between the two germline ends. The CDR3, as DNA: TGTGCCAGCAGGGGCGCGTATAGCAATCAGCCCCAGCATTTT. It translates to CASRGAYSNQPQHF.

The rearrangement links TRBV29-1 to TRBJ2-7, with no clear D. Trimming stripped 4 bases from V and 0 bases from J, with 10 bases between. The CDR3 spans 13 residues. CDR1 is SQVTM and CDR2 is ANQGSEA in the germline V gene. CDR3 loop: CSVAGDVSYEQYF. The CDR3 DNA is TGCAGCGTTGCAGGCGACGTCTCCTACGAGCAGTACTTC.

The chain links TRBV15 to TRBJ2-1; 10 nucleotides line up with TRBD2. V lost 4 bases and J lost 5; bases outside the gene matches: 5. CDR1 and CDR2 (germline): LNHNV, YYDKDF (reference sequence). This CDR3 spans 15 amino acids. CDR3: CATSMGLAGDNEQFF. DNA of the CDR3: TGTGCCACCAGCATGGGGCTAGCGGGAGACAATGAGCAGTTCTTC.

The CDR3 loop is CASYPEREGTGELFF. The DNA for the CDR3 is TGTGCCAGCTACCCGGAGCGGGAGGGAACCGGGGAGCTGTTTTTT. The chain uses TRBV9 and TRBJ2-2; 10 bases fit TRBD2. Germline assignment: CDR1 SGDLS and CDR2 YYNGEE. Losses at the gene ends were 7 bases for V and 5 bases for J; bases not matched to a gene: 8. The CDR3 consists of 15 residues.

The chain links TRBV7-9 to TRBJ1-4; D remains ambiguous. Germline CDR1 is SEHNR and CDR2 is FQNEAQ (reference sequence). The CDR3 is 12 residues long. V was clipped by 9 bases and J by 4 bases, with 9 bases between them. In DNA, the CDR3 is TGTGCCAGTCGGCAGGTTAATGAAAAACTGTTTTTT. The encoded protein is CASRQVNEKLFF.

The rearrangement links TRBV7-3 to TRBJ2-7, with unresolved D. CDR3 length equals 14 residues. Per the germline V gene, CDR1 is SGHTA and CDR2 is FQGTGA. Trimming stripped 3 bases from V and 5 bases from J, with 14 bases between. CDR3 sequence reads: CASSFLRVRHEQYF. CDR3 nucleotides: TGTGCCAGCAGCTTTCTACGGGTGCGCCACGAGCAGTACTTC.

The rearrangement uses TRBV29-1 and TRBJ2-7; D is uncertain. Germline V gene data show CDR1 as SQVTM and CDR2 as ANQGSEA. Between the trimmed V and J ends, which lost 4 bases and 4 bases, there was a span of 11 bases. The CDR3 contains 12 residues. For the CDR3, the DNA is TGCAGCGTTGTATCCCTGTCATACGAGCAGTACTTC. This encodes CSVVSLSYEQYF.

In the case of this clone: The sample carries other DNA sequences with the same CDR3. V gene TRBV28 combines with J gene TRBJ1-1; D is uncertain. In germline, CDR1 is MDHEN, CDR2 SYDVKM. The CDR3 spans 13 residues. V lost 3 bases to trimming and J lost 2 bases, with 7 bases between them. The CDR3 sequence is CASSLPGNTEAFF. As DNA, the CDR3 is TGTGCCAGCAGTTTGCCAGGAAACACTGAAGCTTTCTTT.

This clone was detected only once. The chain recombines TRBV27 with TRBJ1-2, with 9 nucleotides matching TRBD1. The CDR3 sequence is 15 residues long. Germline V gene sequence: CDR1 MNHEY, CDR2 SMNVEV (reference sequence). Germline trimming cut 3 bases from V and 4 bases from J; bases unmatched to any gene: 6. The CDR3 nucleotides are TGTGCCAGCAGTTTGACTCAGACAGGGGGCTATGGCTACACCTTC. Protein: CASSLTQTGGYGYTF.

The V and J genes are TRBV28 and TRBJ1-6; tentative D call: TRBD1 (5 bases). This CDR3 is 15 amino acids long. Trimming stripped 6 bases from V and 7 bases from J, with 16 bases between. The germline CDR1 and CDR2 sequences are MDHEN and SYDVKM. The CDR3 sequence is CASSPLVGVNSPLHF. The CDR3 nucleotides read TGTGCCAGCAGCCCCTTAGTAGGGGTAAATTCACCCCTCCACTTT.

The rearrangement links TRBV7-2 to TRBJ1-2, with D possibly TRBD1 on 6 matching bases. Germline V gene sequence: CDR1 SGHTA, CDR2 FQGNSA. This CDR3 is 17 amino acids long. V was shortened by 5 bases and J by 8 bases, with 27 bases between the two germline ends. CDR3 sequence (DNA): TGTGCCAGCAGCCCAAGACGGGACAATTTTTACCTATGGGGCTACACCTTC. Protein sequence: CASSPRRDNFYLWGYTF.

This clone appeared once. The chain couples TRBV27 to TRBJ2-3; D is ambiguous. The CDR3 is made up of 13 amino acids. Germline values: CDR1 MNHEY, CDR2 SMNVEV (reference sequence). V was clipped by 7 bases and J by 1 base, with 9 bases between them. The CDR3 spells CASTLLGTDTQYF. CDR3 nucleotide sequence: TGTGCCAGCACCCTCTTAGGCACAGATACGCAGTATTTT.

The chain carries TRBV5-6 and TRBJ2-1; D gene ambiguous. Looked up from germline, CDR1 is SGHDT and CDR2 is YYEEEE. Between the trimmed V and J ends, which lost 2 bases and 0 bases, there was a span of 9 bases. The CDR3 spans 15 residues. CDR3 sequence (DNA): TGTGCCAGCAGCTTCGGGTTTCCCTCCTACAATGAGCAGTTCTTC. Translated: CASSFGFPSYNEQFF.

V gene TRBV11-2 combines with J gene TRBJ1-5, with D perhaps matching TRBD1 (6 bases). Trimming left V 1 base short and J 1 base short, with 11 bases between. Germline loops: CDR1 SGHAT, CDR2 FQNNGV. This CDR3 is 16 amino acids long. The CDR3 loop is CASSLVTGSSNQPQHF. The CDR3 nucleotides read TGTGCCAGCAGCTTAGTCACAGGGTCAAGCAATCAGCCCCAGCATTTT.

This chain uses TRBV2 with TRBJ1-5; D perhaps matches TRBD1 (5 bases). The V gene lost 10 bases and the J gene lost 0 bases, with 16 bases spanning the gap. Germline V gene sequence: CDR1 SNHLY, CDR2 FYNNEI. The CDR3 contains 15 residues. CDR3 sequence reads: CAIESGINSNQPQHF. CDR3 DNA sequence: TGTGCCATCGAGTCAGGGATTAATAGCAATCAGCCCCAGCATTTT.

CDR3 loop: CASSLELDNFYGYTF. The DNA for the CDR3 is TGTGCCAGCAGCTTGGAGTTGGACAACTTCTATGGCTACACCTTC. The V gene is TRBV5-6, the J gene TRBJ1-2; D might be TRBD1 (5 bases). The germline V and J ends were trimmed by 0 bases and 4 bases, with 13 bases remaining between them. CDR1 is SGHDT, CDR2 YYEEEE, per germline. This CDR3 has 15 residues.

The genes are TRBV27 and TRBJ1-4, with D unresolved. V dropped 5 bases and J dropped 10 bases, with 14 bases sitting between them. CDR3 length: 13 residues. Germline CDR1 MNHEY, CDR2 SMNVEV (reference sequence). The CDR3 loop reads CASSAPKEGKLFF. CDR3 bases: TGTGCCAGCAGTGCACCAAAAGAAGGAAAACTGTTTTTT.